The T cell receptor (beta chain) under discussion was sequenced for a study of T-cell reconstitution after alpha-beta-depleted transplantation in children. Study-wide results and limits: Recipient T cells and thymic progenitors that survived were the source of the high TCRbeta diversity seen at day 60 in some patients. Several hundred expanded graft clones reportedly were the source of alpha-beta T cells about two months after transplant. The main origin of T-cell counts and diversity one year after transplant was newly produced T cells.

Trimming shortened V by 7 bases and J by 5 bases, and 7 bases separated the two germline ends. Germline V CDR1 and CDR2: MDHEN, SYDVKM. The CDR3 totals 11 residues. A library of TCRbeta sequences, prepared with unique molecular identifiers, was generated. TCRdb re-analysed the PCR reads in MiXCR, keeping a single row per CDR3 protein. Of some 440,000 distinct CDR3 sequences listed, about 17% are singletons. Comments on this clonotype: Antigen: not known.

This specimen consisted of PBMCs, mostly from graft donor cells, obtained 360 days after TCRalphabeta/CD19-depleted stem cell transplant. The rearrangement links TRBV28 to TRBJ2-3; the D is unclear. This TCR derives from a boy less than two years old who had a stem cell transplant for Wiskott-Aldrich syndrome, so the T cells may come from the graft donor. In DNA, the CDR3 is TGTGCCAGCATCGGCCTAGATACGCAGTATTTT. Protein: CASIGLDTQYF.